Listed below are T cell receptor beta chains from one sample, sequenced in a study of blood T cells in healthy people across ages. Each CDR3 protein is one row after TCRdb ran MiXCR on the 5' RACE reads. This table has about 680,000 distinct CDR3 sequences, more than 40% appearing once. The specimen was blood. The receptors were sampled from a woman aged 55-69 years in good health. The CDR3 runs from the conserved cysteine through the conserved F or W. Each record gives: V gene, J gene, clone size, D gene, CDR3 protein, CDR3 DNA. The D gene is left open where the match is weak. Size is omitted from some rows. Given values are once, few, many or a class for expanded clones.

v_call: TRBV5-1
j_call: TRBJ1-4
clone_size: .
d_call: .
cdr3_aa: CASSLRPGLATNEKLFF
cdr3_nt: TGCGCCAGCAGCTTGCGGCCGGGCTTGGCAACTAATGAAAAACTGTTTTTT

v_call: TRBV7-9
j_call: TRBJ2-7
clone_size: .
d_call: .
cdr3_aa: CVSSLPAGHSYEQYF
cdr3_nt: TGTGTCAGCAGCCTCCCTGCCGGACACAGCTACGAGCAGTACTTC

v_call: TRBV4-3
j_call: TRBJ2-3
clone_size: .
d_call: .
cdr3_aa: CASSGPPNPTPDTQYF
cdr3_nt: TGCGCCAGCAGCGGGCCCCCCAACCCTACCCCAGATACGCAGTATTTT

v_call: TRBV7-9
j_call: TRBJ1-2
clone_size: .
d_call: TRBD1
cdr3_aa: CASSPDREGNYGYTF
cdr3_nt: TGTGCCAGCAGCCCAGACAGGGAGGGTAACTATGGCTACACCTTC

v_call: TRBV29-1
j_call: TRBJ2-2
clone_size: once
d_call: .
cdr3_aa: CSVETGTDAGELFF
cdr3_nt: TGCAGCGTGGAAACAGGGACGGACGCCGGGGAGCTGTTTTTT

v_call: TRBV20-1
j_call: TRBJ2-3
clone_size: .
d_call: .
cdr3_aa: CSASTKDSLRGDTQYF
cdr3_nt: TGCAGTGCTAGTACAAAGGATTCACTTCGCGGGGATACGCAGTATTTT

v_call: TRBV29-1
j_call: TRBJ2-7
clone_size: few
d_call: TRBD2
cdr3_aa: CSVEDRGASGSPPHEQYF
cdr3_nt: TGCAGCGTTGAAGATCGCGGAGCTAGCGGGAGTCCCCCCCACGAGCAGTACTTC

v_call: TRBV5-1
j_call: TRBJ1-1
clone_size: .
d_call: .
cdr3_aa: CASSLGGARRSNVMNTEAFF
cdr3_nt: TGCGCCAGCAGCTTGGGGGGGGCCCGACGGAGCAATGTCATGAACACTGAAGCTTTCTTT

v_call: TRBV3-1
j_call: TRBJ1-2
clone_size: .
d_call: TRBD1
cdr3_aa: CASSQRGTANSPNYGYTF
cdr3_nt: TGTGCCAGCAGCCAACGTGGGACAGCCAACTCTCCTAACTATGGCTACACCTTC

v_call: TRBV27
j_call: TRBJ1-1
clone_size: once
d_call: .
cdr3_aa: CASSPPWTGTRHTEAFF
cdr3_nt: TGTGCCAGCAGTCCCCCCTGGACCGGGACACGGCACACTGAAGCTTTCTTT

v_call: TRBV10-3
j_call: TRBJ2-1
clone_size: .
d_call: TRBD1
cdr3_aa: CAISSGGASYNEQFF
cdr3_nt: TGTGCCATCAGTTCAGGGGGTGCATCCTACAATGAGCAGTTCTTC

v_call: TRBV7-6
j_call: TRBJ1-2
clone_size: .
d_call: TRBD1
cdr3_aa: CASSPDRGRGYTF
cdr3_nt: TGTGCCAGCAGCCCCGACAGGGGCCGGGGCTACACCTTC

v_call: TRBV6-5
j_call: TRBJ2-1
clone_size: many
d_call: .
cdr3_aa: CASSYWPEQFF
cdr3_nt: TGTGCCAGCAGTTACTGGCCTGAGCAGTTCTTC